These T cell receptor beta chains were read from a single sample in a study of CD8 T cells in ankylosing spondylitis. TCRdb called the 5' RACE reads again in MiXCR, with one record for every CDR3 protein. Here the sample spans a few hundred thousand distinct CDR3 sequences, around a tenth being singletons. Sequencing was carried out using blood, either unsorted or a sorted T cell fraction (not recorded which). All receptors come from a female donor with ankylosing spondylitis or in good health (not recorded which). Each CDR3 is given with its conserved first and last residue. The order of the fields is V gene, clone size, J gene, D gene, CDR3 DNA, CDR3 protein. The D gene is left open where the match is weak. Rows give clone size only sometimes, using once, few, many, or a class for an expanded clone.

TRBV5-5	many	TRBJ1-5	NA	TGTGCCAGCAGCTTGGATGTTTACAGGGCCGAGAATCAGCCCCAGCATTTT	CASSLDVYRAENQPQHF
TRBV18	NA	TRBJ2-2	NA	TGTGCCAGCTCACCGATAAGCACCGGGGAGCTGTTTTTT	CASSPISTGELFF
TRBV7-2	many	TRBJ2-3	TRBD2	TGTGCCAGCAGCTTCACTAGCGGGAGGGCCTCAGATACGCAGTATTTT	CASSFTSGRASDTQYF
TRBV20-1	many	TRBJ1-6	NA	TGCAGTGCTAGTGATCAAAGGGGTCAATCACCCCTCCACTTT	CSASDQRGQSPLHF
TRBV27	many	TRBJ2-2	NA	TGTGCCAGCAGTCTTCTTAAAACGAACACCGGGGAGCTGTTTTTT	CASSLLKTNTGELFF
TRBV5-6	many	TRBJ1-5	TRBD1	TGTGCCAGCAGCTATTCGGACAGGGAACGAGATCAGCCCCAGCATTTT	CASSYSDRERDQPQHF
TRBV20-1	many	TRBJ2-1	NA	TGCAGTGCCCCTCCGGGTGTGAAGAATGAGCAGTTCTTC	CSAPPGVKNEQFF
TRBV29-1	NA	TRBJ2-7	TRBD1	TGCAGCGTCAAATCAGGGGGTAGTTACGAGCAGTACTTC	CSVKSGGSYEQYF
TRBV5-1	many	TRBJ1-1	TRBD1	TGCGCCAGCAGCGGGGACAGGCCTATGAACACTGAAGCTTTCTTT	CASSGDRPMNTEAFF
TRBV20-1	many	TRBJ2-3	NA	TGCAGTGCACCGGGACCGGCAGATACGCAGTATTTT	CSAPGPADTQYF
TRBV11-1	few	TRBJ2-2	NA	TGTGCCAGCAGCTTACTAGTGAGCACCGGGGAGCTGTTTTTT	CASSLLVSTGELFF
TRBV5-1	many	TRBJ1-5	TRBD1	TGCGCCAGAGCCCGGGACAGGAGCAATCAGCCCCAGCATTTT	CARARDRSNQPQHF
TRBV6-1	few	TRBJ1-2	TRBD1	TGTGCCAGCACCGCGACAGGGGGAGGAGGCTACACCTTC	CASTATGGGGYTF
TRBV5-5	many	TRBJ2-6	NA	TGTGCCAGCAGCTTGTCTATCGCCTCTGGGGCCAACGTCCTGACTTTC	CASSLSIASGANVLTF
TRBV13	few	TRBJ2-3	NA	TGTGCCAGCAGCCCATCCGGGACGCCCACAGATACGCAGTATTTT	CASSPSGTPTDTQYF
TRBV28	many	TRBJ2-7	NA	TGTGCCAGCAGTTCGCAGGCTTACGAGCAGTACTTC	CASSSQAYEQYF
TRBV20-1	NA	TRBJ2-7	TRBD1	TGCAGTGCTGGCTCGGACAGGGACTCCTACGAGCAGTACTTC	CSAGSDRDSYEQYF
TRBV4-1	many	TRBJ2-1	TRBD2	TGCGCCAGCAGCCAAGTGACTAGCGGGAGTTTTCTTGAGCAGTTCTTC	CASSQVTSGSFLEQFF
TRBV7-9	NA	TRBJ2-7	TRBD2	TGTGCCAGCAGTCCCTTGGGTAGCGGGAGGCGCGAGCAGTACTTC	CASSPLGSGRREQYF
TRBV5-1	many	TRBJ1-3	NA	TGCGCCAGCAGCTCGGGCCGGGCTGACGGAAACACCATATATTTT	CASSSGRADGNTIYF
TRBV5-1	few	TRBJ2-1	TRBD2	TGCGCCAGCAGATCCACTAGCGGGGGGGGAATCAATGAGCAGTTCTTC	CASRSTSGGGINEQFF
TRBV6-1	few	TRBJ2-1	TRBD2	TGTGCCAGCAGTCCCGGGACTAGCGGGGGGAATTACAATGAGCAGTTCTTC	CASSPGTSGGNYNEQFF
TRBV15	NA	TRBJ2-4	TRBD2	TGTGCCACCAGCACCTGGCGGGGGGTCAAAAACATTCAGTACTTC	CATSTWRGVKNIQYF
TRBV7-8	many	TRBJ2-7	NA	TGTGCCAGCCGGACCCTCACCTACGAGCAGTACTTC	CASRTLTYEQYF
TRBV6-1	many	TRBJ2-7	TRBD2	TGTGCCAGCAGGGATCGGGACTACGTACTCTACGAGCAGTACTTC	CASRDRDYVLYEQYF
TRBV5-1	many	TRBJ1-5	NA	TGCGCCAGCAGCTTGGGAGGTACGAGCAATCAGCCCCAGCATTTT	CASSLGGTSNQPQHF
TRBV21-1	few	TRBJ2-1	NA	TGTGCCAGCAGCAAAGCTACACGGACAGGGGGTTTGGACAATGAGCAGTTCTTC	CASSKATRTGGLDNEQFF
TRBV24-1	many	TRBJ2-3	NA	TGTGCCACCAGTGATGTCCAGCGGAACACAGATACGCAGTATTTT	CATSDVQRNTDTQYF
TRBV5-1	many	TRBJ2-7	NA	TGCGCCAGCAGCTCTTATGCCGGACACTCCTACGAGCAGTACTTC	CASSSYAGHSYEQYF
TRBV7-8	many	TRBJ2-1	TRBD2	TGTGCCAGCAGCTTAATTCCCGGGACTAGCGGGGCCAGCTCCTACAATGAGCAGTTCTTC	CASSLIPGTSGASSYNEQFF
TRBV7-2	many	TRBJ2-2	NA	TGTGCCAGCAGCTTTTCCCGCGGGAACACCGGGGAGCTGTTTTTT	CASSFSRGNTGELFF
TRBV5-5	NA	TRBJ1-6	NA	TGTGCCAGCAGCTCGAACAGGCGAGGATCACCCCTCCACTTT	CASSSNRRGSPLHF
TRBV5-5	few	TRBJ2-5	NA	TGTGCCAGCAGCTTCAGGTCGATTGCAGCTCAAGAGACCCAGTACTTC	CASSFRSIAAQETQYF
TRBV6-1	NA	TRBJ2-4	NA	TGTGCCAGCAGTAAGACGATAGCCAAAAACATTCAGTACTTC	CASSKTIAKNIQYF
TRBV5-5	NA	TRBJ1-6	NA	TGTGCCAGCAGCTTCCCACAGGAGAGCTCCTATAATTCACCCCTCCACTTT	CASSFPQESSYNSPLHF
TRBV5-1	few	TRBJ1-1	TRBD1	TGCGCCAGCAGCCGACAGGGGTACACTGAAGCTTTCTTT	CASSRQGYTEAFF
TRBV4-1	many	TRBJ2-7	TRBD2	TGCGCCAGCAGCCAAGTAGGACTAGTATCCTACGAGCAGTACTTC	CASSQVGLVSYEQYF
TRBV10-3	many	TRBJ2-1	NA	TGTGCCATCGGTCGGGGGAGCTCCTACAATGAGCAGTTCTTC	CAIGRGSSYNEQFF
TRBV7-9	many	TRBJ2-1	TRBD2	TGTGCCAGCAGCAGAATAGCGGGGGGATACAATGAGCAGTTCTTC	CASSRIAGGYNEQFF
TRBV28	NA	TRBJ1-6	NA	TGTGCCAGCAGTTTCTATCTCTCCGAGGGGAATTCACCCCTCCACTTT	CASSFYLSEGNSPLHF
TRBV27	few	TRBJ2-1	TRBD2	TGTGCCAGCAGTTCTCAGACTAGCGCTGACTACAATGAGCAGTTCTTC	CASSSQTSADYNEQFF
TRBV7-2	few	TRBJ2-3	TRBD2	TGTGCCAGCAGGATGGGACTACACACAGATACGCAGTATTTT	CASRMGLHTDTQYF
TRBV5-1	NA	TRBJ2-1	NA	TGCGCCAGCAGCTTCGGCCAGCTCTACAATATCGATGAGCAGTTCTTC	CASSFGQLYNIDEQFF
TRBV28	many	TRBJ2-1	TRBD2	TGTGCCAGCAGAACGGGACTAGCGTTAAATGAGCAGTTCTTC	CASRTGLALNEQFF
TRBV20-1	many	TRBJ2-1	NA	TGCAGTGCCACAAATATAGCACAGTCGGGCTCCTACAATGAGCAGTTCTTC	CSATNIAQSGSYNEQFF
TRBV5-8	many	TRBJ2-3	NA	TGTGCCAGCAGCTTGGCCCCCCTAGATACGCAGTATTTT	CASSLAPLDTQYF
TRBV5-1	NA	TRBJ2-6	NA	TGCGCCAGCAGCTCGATGGATTATTCTGGGGCCAACGTCCTGACTTTC	CASSSMDYSGANVLTF
TRBV5-1	many	TRBJ1-1	TRBD1	TGCGCCAGCAGCCAGACAGGGCCCTCCACTGAAGCTTTCTTT	CASSQTGPSTEAFF
TRBV6-4	many	TRBJ2-3	TRBD2	TGTGCCAGCAGTAGGGAGACTAGCGAGACAGATACGCAGTATTTT	CASSRETSETDTQYF
TRBV27	NA	TRBJ2-1	NA	TGTGCCAGCAGTCCTCCGGGGGCCAATGAGCAGTTCTTC	CASSPPGANEQFF
TRBV7-8	many	TRBJ1-4	NA	TGTGCCAGCAGCTTAGTTCTCAATGAAAAACTGTTTTTT	CASSLVLNEKLFF